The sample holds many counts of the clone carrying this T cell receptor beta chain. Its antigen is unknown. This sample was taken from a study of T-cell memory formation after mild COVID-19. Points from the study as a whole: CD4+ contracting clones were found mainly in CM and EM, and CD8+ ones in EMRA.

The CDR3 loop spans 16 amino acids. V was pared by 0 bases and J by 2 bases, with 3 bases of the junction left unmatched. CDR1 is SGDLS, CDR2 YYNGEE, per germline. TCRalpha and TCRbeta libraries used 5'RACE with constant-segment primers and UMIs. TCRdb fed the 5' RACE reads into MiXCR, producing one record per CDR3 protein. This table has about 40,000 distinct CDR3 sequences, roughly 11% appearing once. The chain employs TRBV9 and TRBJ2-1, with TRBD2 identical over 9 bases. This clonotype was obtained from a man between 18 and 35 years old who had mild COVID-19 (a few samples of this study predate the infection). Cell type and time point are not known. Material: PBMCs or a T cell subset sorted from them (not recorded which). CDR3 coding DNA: TGTGCCAGCAGCGTAGCTGGCGGGGGGGCCTACAATGAGCAGTTCTTC. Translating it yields CASSVAGGGAYNEQFF.